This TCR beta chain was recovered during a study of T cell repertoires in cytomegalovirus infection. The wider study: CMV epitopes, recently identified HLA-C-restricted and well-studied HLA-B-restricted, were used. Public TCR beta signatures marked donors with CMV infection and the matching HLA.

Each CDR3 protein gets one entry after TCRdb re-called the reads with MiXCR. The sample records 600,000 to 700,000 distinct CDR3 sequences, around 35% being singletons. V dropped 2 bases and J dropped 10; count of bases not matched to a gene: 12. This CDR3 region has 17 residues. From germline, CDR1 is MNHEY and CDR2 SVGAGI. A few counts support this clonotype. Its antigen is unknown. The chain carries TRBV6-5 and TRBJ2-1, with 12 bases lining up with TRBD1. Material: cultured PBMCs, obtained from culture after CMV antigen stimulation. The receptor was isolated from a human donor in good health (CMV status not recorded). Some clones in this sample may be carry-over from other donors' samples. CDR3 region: CASSYAVPGQGAREQFF. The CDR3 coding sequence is TGTGCCAGCAGTTACGCAGTACCGGGACAGGGGGCACGGGAGCAGTTCTTC.